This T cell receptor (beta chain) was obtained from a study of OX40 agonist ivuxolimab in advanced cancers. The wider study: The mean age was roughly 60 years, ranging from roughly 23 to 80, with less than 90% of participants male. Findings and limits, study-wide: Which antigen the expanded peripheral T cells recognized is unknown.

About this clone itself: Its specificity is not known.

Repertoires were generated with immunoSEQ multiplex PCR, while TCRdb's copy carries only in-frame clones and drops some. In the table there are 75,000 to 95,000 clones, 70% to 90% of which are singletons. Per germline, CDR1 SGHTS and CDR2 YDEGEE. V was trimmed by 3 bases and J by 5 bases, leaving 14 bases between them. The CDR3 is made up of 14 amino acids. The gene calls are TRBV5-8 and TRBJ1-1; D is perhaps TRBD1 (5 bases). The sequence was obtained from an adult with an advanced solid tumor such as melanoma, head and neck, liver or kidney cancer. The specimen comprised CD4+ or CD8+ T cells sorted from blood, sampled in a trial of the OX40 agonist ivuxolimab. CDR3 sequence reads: CASSWSYGGTEAFF. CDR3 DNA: TGTGCCAGCAGCTGGAGTTATGGGGGAACTGAAGCTTTCTTT.